This T cell receptor beta chain was recorded in a study of blood T cell repertoires in COVID-19. Study in general: Whether acute or convalescent, the COVID-19 samples came from the United States, Italy and Spain. Sample material is recorded as cDNA or gDNA derived from T cells, B-cell-depleted T cells, or PBMCs.

Original processing methods: Estimation of nucleated cell counts was performed using reference gene primer amplification. Data came from immunoSEQ multiplex PCR; TCRdb stores just in-frame clones and leaves some out. D and trimming were read from the DNA, whereas the V and J calls and clone size are those reported in that table. There are some 350,000 clones in the sample; around 88% occur only once, and about 2.7% lies in the top ten. Germline V CDR1 and CDR2: MNHEY, SVGAGI. The CDR3 has 12 amino acids. After removal of 10 bases from V and 10 bases from J, the junction contained 6 bases not matched to a gene.

V and J are TRBV6-5 and TRBJ1-6, with TRBD1 matching over 8 bases. The TCR originated in a young man with active or convalescent COVID-19. The sequencing input was peripheral blood. CDR3 nucleotides: TGTGCCACGGACAGGGCTGGGTCACCCCTCCACTTT. It encodes CATDRAGSPLHF.